Presented here are 18 T cell receptor beta chains from one specimen sequenced in a study of cytomegalovirus exposure and HLA in healthy donors. PCR involved 60 Vbeta and 13 Jbeta primers. Some clones are missing from TCRdb's copy, which holds only in-frame ones; the method was immunoSEQ multiplex PCR. The sample includes 100,000 to 150,000 clones, over 60% of them seen just once. The sample consisted of PBMCs. The receptor source for this set is a man aged 25 to 45 in good health and CMV-seronegative.

Regarding this clone: At the DNA level, this CDR3 is encoded by other sequences in the same sample as well. The chain couples TRBV25-1 to TRBJ2-7; 12 nucleotides match TRBD1. The CDR3 is made up of 15 amino acids. V gave up 3 bases and J gave up 4 bases; unmatched junction bases: 4. The germline V gene encodes CDR1 MGHDK and CDR2 SYGVNS. As DNA, the CDR3 is TGTGCCAGCAGTGACCCGGGACAGGGGGCATACGAGCAGTACTTC. Translating gives CASSDPGQGAYEQYF.

V and J are TRBV4-1 and TRBJ1-1; 7 nucleotides line up with TRBD1. The CDR3 is 18 residues long. Trimming took 0 bases from V and 3 from J; bases not matched to a gene: 13. Germline values: CDR1 MGHRA, CDR2 YSYEKL. The CDR3 nucleotides are TGCGCCAGCAGCCAAGATCAGAGGGGGCTGGGTCAGGACACTGAAGCTTTCTTT. Encoded protein: CASSQDQRGLGQDTEAFF.

This clone was seen once. The chain couples TRBV18 to TRBJ1-1; no definite D call. Trimming took off 1 base at V and 5 bases at J, with 8 bases between the two ends. Per the germline V gene, CDR1 is KGHSH and CDR2 is LQKENI. CDR3 length: 13 residues. The chain's CDR3 is CASSPQGGTEAFF. The CDR3 region has the DNA TGTGCCAGCTCACCACAGGGAGGGACTGAAGCTTTCTTT.

This clone was counted only a few times. The genes are TRBV6-5 and TRBJ2-4; the D is unclear. The V and J ends lost 3 bases and 8 bases respectively, with 5 bases between them. CDR3 length: 11 amino acids. Germline assignment: CDR1 MNHEY and CDR2 SVGAGI. The DNA for the CDR3 is TGTGCCAGCAGTTATCTAGACATTCAGTACTTC. Protein sequence: CASSYLDIQYF.

The chain uses TRBV27 and TRBJ1-6; TRBD1 is a possible D gene (6 bases). Germline-derived CDR1 and CDR2 are MNHEY and SMNVEV (reference sequence). The CDR3 is 15 residues long. V lost 5 bases and J lost 9, with 17 bases in between. CDR3 sequence reads: CASSRAGTPISPLHF. In DNA, the CDR3 is TGTGCCAGCAGTCGGGCCGGGACACCGATTTCACCCCTCCACTTT.

In its sample, this clone was seen many times. V and J are TRBV4-3 and TRBJ1-4, with D hard to call. The germline V gene has CDR1 LGHNA and CDR2 YSLEER. The length of the CDR3 is 16 residues. Between the trimmed V and J ends, which lost 3 bases and 7 bases, there was a span of 18 bases. CDR3 nucleotides: TGCGCCAGCAGCCAGGCACTGTGGCCAGCGGGTGAAAAACTGTTTTTT. Translating it yields CASSQALWPAGEKLFF.

The chain uses TRBV6-5 and TRBJ2-3, with a tentative D call TRBD1 (6 bases). There are 15 residues in the CDR3. The V end lost 5 bases, the J end lost 0 bases, and 12 bases lay between the germline ends. The germline CDR1 and CDR2 sequences are MNHEY and SVGAGI. CDR3 in amino acids: CASSPGQSSTDTQYF. CDR3 nucleotides: TGTGCCAGCAGTCCAGGACAGTCTAGCACAGATACGCAGTATTTT.

The chain recombines TRBV6-1 with TRBJ1-1; 7 bases fit TRBD1. Germline CDR1 is MNHNS and CDR2 is SASEGT. The CDR3 spans 15 residues. The trim removed 6 bases at V and 0 bases at J, leaving 7 bases unmatched. CDR3 sequence (DNA): TGTGCCAGCAGGAAGGGGGCAAGACTGAACACTGAAGCTTTCTTT. Its translation is CASRKGARLNTEAFF.

The CDR3 sequence: CASSFLEGRSNQPQHF. The CDR3 coding sequence is TGTGCCAGCAGCTTCTTGGAGGGGAGGAGCAATCAGCCCCAGCATTTT. The gene calls are TRBV5-5 and TRBJ1-5; perhaps TRBD1 as D (5 bases). There are 16 residues in the CDR3. V gave up 2 bases and J gave up 1 base, with 13 bases separating them. The germline gives CDR1 SGHKS, CDR2 YYEKEE (reference sequence).

The chain has TRBV4-3 and TRBJ2-5; 10 nucleotides line up with TRBD1. Trimming took 4 bases from V and 4 from J; bases not matched to a gene: 0. The length of the CDR3 is 13 residues. The germline V gene encodes CDR1 LGHNA and CDR2 YSLEER. The CDR3 coding sequence is TGCGCCAGCAGCCGGGACAGGGGAGAGACCCAGTACTTC. Translated: CASSRDRGETQYF.

This chain links TRBV15 with TRBJ2-7, with TRBD1 identical over 7 bases. V gave up 5 bases and J gave up 5 bases; unmatched junction bases: 6. CDR3 length: 13 residues. CDR1 LNHNV and CDR2 YYDKDF come from the germline V gene (reference sequence). In DNA form, the CDR3 reads TGTGCCACCAGCCAGATGACAGGGCACGAGCAGTACTTC. The encoded protein is CATSQMTGHEQYF.

The chain employs TRBV11-2 and TRBJ2-1, with TRBD2 matching 9 bases. The ends lost 4 bases at V and 6 bases at J; junction bases unmatched: 7. Germline V CDR1 and CDR2: SGHAT, FQNNGV. The CDR3 covers 15 residues. CDR3 in DNA: TGTGCCAGCAGCTCTCAGGGGACTAGCAGCAATGAGCAGTTCTTC. This gives the protein CASSSQGTSSNEQFF. The full variable domain, in which reference TRBV11-2 and TRBJ2-1 provide the parts outside the CDR3, is EAGVAQSPRYKIIEKRQSVAFWCNPISGHATLYWYQQILGQGPKLLIQFQNNGVVDDSQLPKDRFSAERLKGVDSTLKIQPAKLEDSAVYLCASSSQGTSSNEQFFGPGTRLTVL.

The sample holds a few counts of this clone. The chain is built from TRBV6-5 and TRBJ2-7, with 7 bases that match TRBD1. The CDR3 consists of 15 residues. Trimming removed 5 bases from V and 2 bases from J; junction bases left unmatched: 9. CDR1 is MNHEY and CDR2 is SVGAGI in the germline V gene. The CDR3 coding sequence is TGTGCCAGCAGTGCCGGGACAGACTACCCCTACGAGCAGTACTTC. Its protein product is CASSAGTDYPYEQYF.

The V gene is TRBV15, the J gene TRBJ2-1, with a possible D match to TRBD1 (5 bases). CDR1 is LNHNV and CDR2 is YYDKDF in the germline V gene (reference sequence). V lost 8 bases to trimming and J lost 10 bases, with 12 bases between them. This CDR3 has 11 residues. The CDR3 region is CATRSSGEQFF. The DNA for the CDR3 is TGTGCCACCCGATCATCAGGGGAGCAGTTCTTC.

This clone was counted only a few times. The V gene is TRBV5-1, the J gene TRBJ2-1; 9 nucleotides line up with TRBD2. The trim removed 3 bases at V and 10 bases at J, leaving 8 bases unmatched. The CDR3 has 14 amino acids. Per germline, CDR1 SGHRS and CDR2 YFSETQ. DNA of the CDR3: TGCGCCAGCAGCTCGGGACTAGCAGGGACGGAGCAGTTCTTC. Its translation: CASSSGLAGTEQFF.

The rearrangement uses TRBV7-9 and TRBJ2-2; D gene unclear. V was shortened by 0 bases and J by 2 bases, with 16 bases between the two germline ends. CDR1 is SEHNR and CDR2 is FQNEAQ in the germline V gene (reference sequence). This CDR3 has 18 amino acids. The CDR3 is CASSLAAGRQFNTGELFF. In nucleotides, the CDR3 is TGTGCCAGCAGCTTAGCGGCCGGCAGACAATTCAACACCGGGGAGCTGTTTTTT.

The J gene is TRBJ2-1, the V gene TRBV15; D remains unclear. V was pared by 0 bases and J by 5 bases, with 11 bases between. The CDR3 has 15 amino acids. Germline CDR1 LNHNV, CDR2 YYDKDF (reference sequence). The DNA of the CDR3 is TGTGCCACCAGCAGAGATATTGGCTCGCACAATGAGCAGTTCTTC. It is translated as CATSRDIGSHNEQFF.

The V gene is TRBV5-1, the J gene TRBJ2-2; D ambiguous. V shed 0 bases and J shed 4 bases, with 10 bases lying between them. The CDR3 is 15 amino acids. Germline V gene lookup returns CDR1 SGHRS and CDR2 YFSETQ. This CDR3 reads CASSLGQLATGELFF. The CDR3 nucleotides read TGCGCCAGCAGCTTGGGGCAGTTAGCCACCGGGGAGCTGTTTTTT.